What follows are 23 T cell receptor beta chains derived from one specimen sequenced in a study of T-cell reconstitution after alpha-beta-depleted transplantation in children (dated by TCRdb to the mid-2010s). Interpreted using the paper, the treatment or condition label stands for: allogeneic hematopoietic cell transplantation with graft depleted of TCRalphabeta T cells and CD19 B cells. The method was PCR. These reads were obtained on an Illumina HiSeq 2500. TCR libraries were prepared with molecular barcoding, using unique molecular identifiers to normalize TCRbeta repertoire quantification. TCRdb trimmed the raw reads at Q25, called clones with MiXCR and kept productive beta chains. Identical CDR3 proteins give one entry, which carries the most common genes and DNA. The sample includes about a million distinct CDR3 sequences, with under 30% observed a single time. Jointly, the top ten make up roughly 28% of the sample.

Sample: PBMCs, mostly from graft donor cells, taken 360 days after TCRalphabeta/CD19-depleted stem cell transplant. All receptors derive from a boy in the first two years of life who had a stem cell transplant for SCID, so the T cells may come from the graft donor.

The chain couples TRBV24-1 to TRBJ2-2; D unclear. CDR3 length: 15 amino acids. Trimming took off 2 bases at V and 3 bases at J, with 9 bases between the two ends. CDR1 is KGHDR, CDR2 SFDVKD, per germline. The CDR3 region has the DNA TGTGCCACCAGTGATTCAGGAATGTACACCGGGGAGCTGTTTTTT. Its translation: CATSDSGMYTGELFF.

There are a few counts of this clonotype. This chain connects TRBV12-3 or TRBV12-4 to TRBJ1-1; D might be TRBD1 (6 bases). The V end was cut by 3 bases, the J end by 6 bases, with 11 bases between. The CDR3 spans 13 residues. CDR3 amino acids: CASSLAGAAEAFF. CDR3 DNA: TGTGCCAGCAGTTTGGCGGGGGCCGCTGAAGCTTTCTTT.

For the CDR3, the DNA is TGTGCCAGCCAAAGTCAGGCGAACACCGGGGAGCTGTTTTTT. Encoded protein: CASQSQANTGELFF. The chain links TRBV18 to TRBJ2-2; D uncertain. Deletions cut 8 bases from V and 0 bases from J, with 10 bases between. The CDR3 runs 14 residues. The V gene's germline CDR1 is KGHSH and CDR2 LQKENI. Variable domain in full (rest from reference TRBV18 and TRBJ2-2): NAGVMQNPRHLVRRRGQEARLRCSPMKGHSHVYWYRQLPEEGLKFMVYLQKENIIDESGMPKERFSAEFPKEGPSILRIQQVVRGDSAAYFCASQSQANTGELFFGEGSRLTVL.

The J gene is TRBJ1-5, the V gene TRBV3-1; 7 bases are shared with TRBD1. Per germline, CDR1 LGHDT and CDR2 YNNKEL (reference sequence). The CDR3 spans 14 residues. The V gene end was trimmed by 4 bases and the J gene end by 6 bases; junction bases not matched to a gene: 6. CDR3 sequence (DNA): TGTGCCAGCAGCCCACAGGGGACGGGTCAGCCCCAGCATTTT. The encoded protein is CASSPQGTGQPQHF.

The CDR3 sequence: CASSLARRSTDTQYF. Written as DNA, the CDR3 is TGCGCCAGCAGCTTGGCTCGCCGGAGCACAGATACGCAGTATTTT. J is TRBJ2-3 and V is TRBV5-1; D remains ambiguous. Deletions cut 0 bases from V and 0 bases from J, with 8 bases between. The CDR3 sequence is 15 residues long. The germline gives CDR1 SGHRS, CDR2 YFSETQ.

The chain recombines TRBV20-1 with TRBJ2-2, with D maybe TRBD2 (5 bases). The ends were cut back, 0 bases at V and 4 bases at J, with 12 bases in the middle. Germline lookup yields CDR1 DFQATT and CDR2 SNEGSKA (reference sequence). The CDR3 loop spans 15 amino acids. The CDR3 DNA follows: TGCAGTGCTAGAGATAGGTCCCTAGCCACCGGGGAGCTGTTTTTT. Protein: CSARDRSLATGELFF.

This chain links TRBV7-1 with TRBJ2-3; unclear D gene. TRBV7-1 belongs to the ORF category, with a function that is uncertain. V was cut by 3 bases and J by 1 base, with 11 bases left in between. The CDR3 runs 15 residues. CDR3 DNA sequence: TGTGCCAGCAGCTCTAGTATACGGGGCACAGATACGCAGTATTTT. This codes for CASSSSIRGTDTQYF.

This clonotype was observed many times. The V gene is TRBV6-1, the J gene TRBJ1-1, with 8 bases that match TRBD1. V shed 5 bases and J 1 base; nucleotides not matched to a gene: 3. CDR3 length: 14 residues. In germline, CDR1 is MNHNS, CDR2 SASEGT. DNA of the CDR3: TGTGCCAGCAGTCGCGGGACAGGGAACACTGAAGCTTTCTTT. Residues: CASSRGTGNTEAFF.

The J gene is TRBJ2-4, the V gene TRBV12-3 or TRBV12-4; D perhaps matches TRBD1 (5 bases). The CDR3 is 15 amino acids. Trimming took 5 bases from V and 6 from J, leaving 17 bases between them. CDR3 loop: CASSTHRRATNIQYF. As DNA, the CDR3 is TGTGCCAGCAGTACCCACAGGAGAGCTACAAACATTCAGTACTTC.

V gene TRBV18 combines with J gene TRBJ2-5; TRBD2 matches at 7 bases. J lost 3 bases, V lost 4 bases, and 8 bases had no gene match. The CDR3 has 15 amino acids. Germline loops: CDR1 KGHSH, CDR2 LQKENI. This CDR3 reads CASSHFWRGKETQYF. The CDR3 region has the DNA TGTGCCAGCTCACACTTTTGGCGGGGGAAAGAGACCCAGTACTTC.

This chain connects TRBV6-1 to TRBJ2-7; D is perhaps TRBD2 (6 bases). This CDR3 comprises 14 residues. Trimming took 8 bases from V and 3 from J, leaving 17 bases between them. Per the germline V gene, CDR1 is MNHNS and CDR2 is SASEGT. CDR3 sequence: CASGLGGKGYEQYF. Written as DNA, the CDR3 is TGTGCCAGCGGGTTGGGAGGAAAGGGCTACGAGCAGTACTTC.

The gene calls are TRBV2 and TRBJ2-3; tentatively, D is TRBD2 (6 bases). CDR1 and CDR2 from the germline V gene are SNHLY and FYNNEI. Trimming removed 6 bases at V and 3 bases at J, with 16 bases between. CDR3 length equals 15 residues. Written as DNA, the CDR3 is TGTGCCAGCAGGACGTTGGGAGGTAATACAGATACGCAGTATTTT. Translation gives CASRTLGGNTDTQYF.

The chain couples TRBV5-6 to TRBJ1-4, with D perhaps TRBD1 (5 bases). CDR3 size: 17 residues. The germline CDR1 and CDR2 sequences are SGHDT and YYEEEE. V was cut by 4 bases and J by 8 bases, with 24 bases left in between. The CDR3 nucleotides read TGTGCCAGCAGCCCGCATCCGGCCGCGGTGGGGCACGAAAAACTGTTTTTT. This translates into CASSPHPAAVGHEKLFF.

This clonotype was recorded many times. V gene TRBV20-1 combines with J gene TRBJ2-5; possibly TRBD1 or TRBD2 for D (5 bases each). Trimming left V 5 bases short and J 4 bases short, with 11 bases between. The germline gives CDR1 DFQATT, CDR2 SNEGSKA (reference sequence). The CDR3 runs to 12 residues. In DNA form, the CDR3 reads TGCAGTGCTGGGGGAAGGGGAGAGACCCAGTACTTC. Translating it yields CSAGGRGETQYF.

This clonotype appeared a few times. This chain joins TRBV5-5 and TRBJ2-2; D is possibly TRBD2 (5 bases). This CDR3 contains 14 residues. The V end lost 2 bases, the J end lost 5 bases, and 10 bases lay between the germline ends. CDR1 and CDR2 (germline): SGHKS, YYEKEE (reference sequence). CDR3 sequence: CASSFSRGTGELFF. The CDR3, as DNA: TGTGCCAGCAGCTTTTCTCGAGGGACCGGGGAGCTGTTTTTT.

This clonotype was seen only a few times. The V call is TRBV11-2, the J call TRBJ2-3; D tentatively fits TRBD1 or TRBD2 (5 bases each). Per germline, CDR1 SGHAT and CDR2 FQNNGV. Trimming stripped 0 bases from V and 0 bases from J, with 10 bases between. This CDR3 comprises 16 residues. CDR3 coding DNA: TGTGCCAGCAGCTTAGATGGGTGGGGGAGCACAGATACGCAGTATTTT. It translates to CASSLDGWGSTDTQYF.

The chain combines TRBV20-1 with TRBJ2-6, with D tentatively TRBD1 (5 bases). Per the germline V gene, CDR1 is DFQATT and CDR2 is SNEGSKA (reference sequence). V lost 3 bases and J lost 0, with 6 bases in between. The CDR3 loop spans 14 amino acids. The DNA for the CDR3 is TGCAGTGCTAGTGGGGCCTCTGGGGCCAACGTCCTGACTTTC. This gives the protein CSASGASGANVLTF.

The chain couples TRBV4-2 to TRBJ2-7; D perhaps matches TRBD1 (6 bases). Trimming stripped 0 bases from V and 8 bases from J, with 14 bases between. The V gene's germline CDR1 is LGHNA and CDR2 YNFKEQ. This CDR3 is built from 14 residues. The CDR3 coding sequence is TGTGCCAGCAGCCAAGAACAGGGCCATCCAAAGCAGTACTTC. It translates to CASSQEQGHPKQYF.

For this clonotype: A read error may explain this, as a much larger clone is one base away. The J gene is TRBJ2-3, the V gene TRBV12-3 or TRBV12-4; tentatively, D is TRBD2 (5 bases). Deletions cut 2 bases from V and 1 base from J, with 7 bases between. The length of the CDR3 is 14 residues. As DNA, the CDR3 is TGTGCCAGCAGTTTATGGCGGGGCACAGATACGCAGTATTTT. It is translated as CASSLWRGTDTQYF.

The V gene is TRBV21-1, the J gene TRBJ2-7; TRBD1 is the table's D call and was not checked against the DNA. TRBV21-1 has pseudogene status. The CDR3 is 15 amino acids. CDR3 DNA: TGTGCCAGCAGCACCTTCAGGACAGAAGCCTACGAGCAGTACTTC. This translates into CASSTFRTEAYEQYF.

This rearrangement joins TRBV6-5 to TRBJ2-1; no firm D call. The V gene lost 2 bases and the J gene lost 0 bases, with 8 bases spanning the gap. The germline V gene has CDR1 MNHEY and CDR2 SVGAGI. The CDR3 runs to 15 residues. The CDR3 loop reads CASSYRAYSYNEQFF. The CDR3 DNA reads TGTGCCAGCAGTTACCGGGCTTACTCCTACAATGAGCAGTTCTTC.

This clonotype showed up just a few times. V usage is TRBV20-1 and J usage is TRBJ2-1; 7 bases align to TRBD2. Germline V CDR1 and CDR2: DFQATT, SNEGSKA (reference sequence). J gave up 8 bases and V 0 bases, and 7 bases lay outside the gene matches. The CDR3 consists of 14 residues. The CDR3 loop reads CSARDSPGGDEQFF. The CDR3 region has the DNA TGCAGTGCTAGAGATTCCCCGGGGGGAGATGAGCAGTTCTTC.

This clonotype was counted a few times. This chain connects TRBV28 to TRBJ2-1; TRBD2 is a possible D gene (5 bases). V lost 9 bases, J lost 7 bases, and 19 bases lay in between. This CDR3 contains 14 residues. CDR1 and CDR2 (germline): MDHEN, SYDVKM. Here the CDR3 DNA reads TGTGCCAGTCTCCCAGAACCCCGAGGGAATGAGCAGTTCTTC. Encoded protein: CASLPEPRGNEQFF.